This T cell receptor (beta chain) derives from a study of human T cells and chemical hapten exposure. Study-wide background: Per-sample TCR yields varied mainly from small pooled library volume differences. Study observations and caveats: Each of the donors had alopecia, so their immune responses may not resemble those of healthy people. With regard to DPC sensitization, TCRs above 1 in 1000 frequency did not change.

In this sample, this clonotype turned up a few times. As yet, its antigen is unknown. It was the library that attached unique molecular identifiers to individual cDNA molecules. MiXCR, applied by TCRdb to the RACE reads, yields one record per CDR3 protein. The sample yields some 400,000 distinct CDR3 sequences, approximately 5.1% seen once. Time point given: pre-sensitization, week 0. The treatment here: therapeutic diphenylcyclopropenone sensitization with weekly scalp DPC. The CDR3 extends over 13 amino acids. The V end was cut by 2 bases, the J end by 6 bases, with 11 bases between. Looked up from germline, CDR1 is SGHDN and CDR2 is FVKESK.

Sample: whole blood, taken in connection with sensitization to the hapten diphenylcyclopropenone (DPC). The sequence was obtained from a woman aged 45-65 years with alopecia areata. Some clones in this sample may be carry-over from other donors' samples. The chain joins TRBV14 to TRBJ2-7; D perhaps matches TRBD2 (5 bases). CDR3 in amino acids: CASSQMLAGEQYF. In DNA, the CDR3 is TGTGCCAGCAGCCAAATGCTAGCAGGCGAGCAGTACTTC. The whole variable domain, filled in from reference TRBV14 and TRBJ2-7, reads EAGVTQFPSHSVIEKGQTVTLRCDPISGHDNLYWYRRVMGKEIKFLLHFVKESKQDESGMPNNRFLAERTGGTYSTLKVQPAELEDSGVYFCASSQMLAGEQYFGPGTRLTVT.